The T cell receptor (beta chain) described here comes from a study of post-analysis software for immune sequencing data. The CDR3 sequence is 14 residues long. The V gene's germline CDR1 is MNHEY and CDR2 SVGAGI. V was trimmed by 6 bases and J by 5 bases, leaving 15 bases between them. The authors incorporated unique molecular identifiers into the TCR beta cDNA libraries. From the PCR reads, TCRdb called clonotypes with MiXCR, one entry per CDR3 protein. The sample holds 800,000 to 950,000 distinct CDR3 sequences, around 50% seen once. Notes on the study in general: When compared against controls, multiple sclerosis patients showed significantly lower normalized Chao1 diversity. With F measure, samples from one preparation batch clustered together strongly. In patients, five or six TRBV segments were more frequent than in controls, with TRBV5-6, TRBV5-1 and TRBV20-1 among them.

This clonotype was observed a handful of times. Antigen: not known. Sequencing was performed on blood. V is TRBV6-5 and J is TRBJ2-3, with D perhaps matching TRBD2 (6 bases). The sequence came from a girl aged 5-17 years with multiple sclerosis. CDR3 in DNA: TGTGCCAGCAGCGCCGGGGGTGGAGTAGATACGCAGTATTTT. Translated, it gives CASSAGGGVDTQYF.